This T cell receptor (beta chain) was documented in a study of blood T cell repertoires in COVID-19. As for the study in general: Acute and convalescent COVID-19 specimens originated in the United States, Italy and Spain.

Study processing details: Reference gene primers were amplified, and this amplification served to estimate nucleated cell counts. Produced via immunoSEQ multiplex PCR; TCRdb's table is partial and in-frame only. The V and J calls and the clone size are those of that table, but D and trimming were determined from the DNA. The sample comprises approximately 260,000 clones, about 85% of which are singletons, and just under 6.5% rests with the top ten. The CDR3 has 16 residues. V shed 3 bases, J shed 10 bases, and the junction held 10 bases outside the gene matches. Germline V gives CDR1 SGHVS, CDR2 FNYEAQ. This clone was counted once. This study enrolled people aged roughly 18 to 90 from approximately 24 US geographic areas. Participant reports of clinical history set cohort assignment.

The rearrangement uses TRBV7-6 and TRBJ1-6; 9 bases are shared with TRBD1. Sequencing was performed on PBMCs or T cells enriched from blood (not recorded which). This receptor was taken from a young woman with acute COVID-19. The CDR3 is CASSFSRDRDGSPLHF. CDR3 nucleotides: TGTGCCAGCAGCTTCTCAAGGGACAGGGATGGATCACCCCTCCACTTT.